This record concerns one T cell receptor beta chain sequence. V dropped 2 bases and J dropped 9 bases, with 11 bases sitting between them. The CDR3 consists of 13 residues. CDR1 is MNHNS, CDR2 SASEGT, per germline. TCRdb used MiXCR to reprocess the RT-PCR reads, holding one entry per CDR3 protein. The sample consists of about 680,000 distinct CDR3 sequences, 14% of them appearing once. The receptor was isolated from a female donor in good health, serving as a healthy control. The sequenced sample consisted of memory CD4+ T cells from blood. The chain has TRBV6-1 and TRBJ2-4; D unclear. This chain's CDR3 is CASSELVRGIQYF. The CDR3 coding sequence is TGTGCCAGCAGTGAATTGGTACGAGGCATTCAGTACTTC.